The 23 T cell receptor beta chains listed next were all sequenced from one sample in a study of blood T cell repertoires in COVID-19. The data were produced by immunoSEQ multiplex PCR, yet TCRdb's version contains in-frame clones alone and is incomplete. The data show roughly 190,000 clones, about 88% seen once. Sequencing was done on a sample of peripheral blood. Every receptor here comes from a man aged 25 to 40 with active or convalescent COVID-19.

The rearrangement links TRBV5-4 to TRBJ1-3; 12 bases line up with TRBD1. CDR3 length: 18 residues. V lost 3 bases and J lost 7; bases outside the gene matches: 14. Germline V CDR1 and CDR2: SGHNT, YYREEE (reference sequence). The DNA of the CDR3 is TGTGCCAGCAGCTCGGGACAGGGGGCTTCTATTTTCCAGAACACCATATATTTT. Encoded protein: CASSSGQGASIFQNTIYF.

CDR3: CSVDHMGLAGGTDTQYF. The CDR3 nucleotides read TGCAGCGTTGATCACATGGGACTAGCGGGGGGCACAGATACGCAGTATTTT. V is TRBV29-1 and J is TRBJ2-3; TRBD2 matches 14 bases. CDR3 length: 17 amino acids. V trimming: 3 bases; J trimming: 1 base; junction bases outside the gene matches: 6. Germline V CDR1 and CDR2: SQVTM, ANQGSEA.

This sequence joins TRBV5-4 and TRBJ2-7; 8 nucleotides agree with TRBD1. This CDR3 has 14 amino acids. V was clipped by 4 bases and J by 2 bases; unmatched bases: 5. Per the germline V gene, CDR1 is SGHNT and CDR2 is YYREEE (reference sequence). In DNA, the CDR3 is TGTGCCAGCAGCATAGGACAGGGCCCCTACGAGCAGTACTTC. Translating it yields CASSIGQGPYEQYF.

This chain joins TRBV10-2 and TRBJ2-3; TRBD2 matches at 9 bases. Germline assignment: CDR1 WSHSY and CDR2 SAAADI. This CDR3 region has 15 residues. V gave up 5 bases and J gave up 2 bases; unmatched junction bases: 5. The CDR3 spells CASSRAGGFTDTQYF. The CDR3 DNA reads TGCGCCAGCAGTAGAGCGGGGGGATTCACAGATACGCAGTATTTT.

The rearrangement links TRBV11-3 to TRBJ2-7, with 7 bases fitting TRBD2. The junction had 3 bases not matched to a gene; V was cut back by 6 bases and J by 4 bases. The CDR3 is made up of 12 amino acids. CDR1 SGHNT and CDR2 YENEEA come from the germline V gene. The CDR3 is CASSWREYEQYF. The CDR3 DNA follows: TGTGCCAGCAGTTGGCGGGAGTACGAGCAGTACTTC.

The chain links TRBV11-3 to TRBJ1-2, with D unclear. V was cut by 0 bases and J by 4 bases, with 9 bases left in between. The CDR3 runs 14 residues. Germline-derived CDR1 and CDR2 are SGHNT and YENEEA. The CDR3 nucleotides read TGTGCCAGCAGCTTAGATTCATCGGGCTATGGCTACACCTTC. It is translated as CASSLDSSGYGYTF.

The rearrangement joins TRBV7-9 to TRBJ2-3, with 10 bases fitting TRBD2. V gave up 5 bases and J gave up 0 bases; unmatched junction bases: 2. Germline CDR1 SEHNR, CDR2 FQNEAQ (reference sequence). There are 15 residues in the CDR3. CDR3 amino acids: CASSPTSGSTDTQYF. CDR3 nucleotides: TGTGCCAGCAGCCCGACTAGCGGGAGCACAGATACGCAGTATTTT.

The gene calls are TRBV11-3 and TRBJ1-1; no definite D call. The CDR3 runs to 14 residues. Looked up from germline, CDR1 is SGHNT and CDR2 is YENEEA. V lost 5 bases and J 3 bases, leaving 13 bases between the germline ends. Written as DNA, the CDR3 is TGTGCCAGCAGCGCACAGTCATCGGACACTGAAGCTTTCTTT. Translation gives CASSAQSSDTEAFF.

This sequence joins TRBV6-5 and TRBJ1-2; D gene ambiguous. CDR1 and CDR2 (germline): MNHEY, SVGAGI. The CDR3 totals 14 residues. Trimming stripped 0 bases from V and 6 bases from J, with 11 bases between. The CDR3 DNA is TGTGCCAGCAGTTACTCGCGGGCCCTGAATGGCTACACCTTC. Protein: CASSYSRALNGYTF.

CDR3 region: CASSQDRGYQETQYF. The CDR3, as DNA: TGTGCCAGCAGCCAAGATCGCGGGTACCAAGAGACCCAGTACTTC. This sequence joins TRBV3-1 (or the pseudogene TRBV3-2) and TRBJ2-5; possible D gene TRBD2, 5 bases. The germline V and J ends were trimmed by 0 bases and 0 bases, with 8 bases remaining between them. The germline V gene encodes CDR1 LGHDT and CDR2 YNNKEL (reference sequence). This CDR3 is built from 15 residues.

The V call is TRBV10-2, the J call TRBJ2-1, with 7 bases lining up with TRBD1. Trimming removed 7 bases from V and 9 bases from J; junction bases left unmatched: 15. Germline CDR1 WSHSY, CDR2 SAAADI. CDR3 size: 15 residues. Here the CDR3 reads CASIKGQYYTGEQFF. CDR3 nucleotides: TGCGCCAGCATCAAGGGACAGTACTACACGGGTGAGCAGTTCTTC.

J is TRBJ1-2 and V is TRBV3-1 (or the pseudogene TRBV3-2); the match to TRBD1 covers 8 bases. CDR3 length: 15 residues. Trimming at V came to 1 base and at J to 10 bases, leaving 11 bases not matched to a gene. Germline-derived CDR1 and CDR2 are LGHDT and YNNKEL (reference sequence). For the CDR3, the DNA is TGTGCCAGCAGCCAAGTCCCGGACAGGGTTGGCCTCTACACCTTC. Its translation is CASSQVPDRVGLYTF.

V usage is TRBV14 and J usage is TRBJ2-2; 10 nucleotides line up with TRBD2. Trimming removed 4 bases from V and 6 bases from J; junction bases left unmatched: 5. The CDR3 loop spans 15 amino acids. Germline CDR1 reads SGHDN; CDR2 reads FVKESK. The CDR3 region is CASSPRLAGAGELFF. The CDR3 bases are TGTGCCAGCAGCCCCCGGCTAGCGGGGGCCGGGGAGCTGTTTTTT.

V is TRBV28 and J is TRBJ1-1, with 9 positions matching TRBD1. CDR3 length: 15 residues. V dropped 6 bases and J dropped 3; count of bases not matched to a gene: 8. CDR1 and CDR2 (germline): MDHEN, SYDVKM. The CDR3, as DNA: TGTGCCAGCAGCCCGGACAGGGGTGTGTACACTGAAGCTTTCTTT. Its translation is CASSPDRGVYTEAFF.

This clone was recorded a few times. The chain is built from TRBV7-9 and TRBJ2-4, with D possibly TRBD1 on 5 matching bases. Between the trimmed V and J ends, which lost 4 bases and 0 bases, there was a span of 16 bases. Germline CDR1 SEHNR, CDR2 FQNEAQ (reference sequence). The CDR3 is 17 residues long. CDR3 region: CASSSLGEGVAKNIQYF. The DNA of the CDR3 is TGTGCCAGCAGCTCTTTAGGCGAAGGGGTAGCCAAAAACATTCAGTACTTC.

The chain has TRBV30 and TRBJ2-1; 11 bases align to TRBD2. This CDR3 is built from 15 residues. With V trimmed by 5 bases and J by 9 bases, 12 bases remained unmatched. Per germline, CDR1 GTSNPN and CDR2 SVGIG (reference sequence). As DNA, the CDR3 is TGTGCCTGGTCGGTAGCGGGAGGGCCTTACGGTGAGCAGTTCTTC. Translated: CAWSVAGGPYGEQFF.

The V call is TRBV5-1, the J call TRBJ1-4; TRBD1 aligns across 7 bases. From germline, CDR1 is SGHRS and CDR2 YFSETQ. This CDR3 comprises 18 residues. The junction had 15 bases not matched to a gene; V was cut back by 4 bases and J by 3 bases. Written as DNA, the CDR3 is TGCGCCAGCAGCATCGGGACAGCCAGTCTAGATGCTAATGAAAAACTGTTTTTT. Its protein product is CASSIGTASLDANEKLFF.

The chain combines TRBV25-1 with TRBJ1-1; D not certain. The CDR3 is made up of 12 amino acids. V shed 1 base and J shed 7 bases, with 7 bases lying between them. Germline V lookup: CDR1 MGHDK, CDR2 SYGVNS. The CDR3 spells CASSELGLEAFF. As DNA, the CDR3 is TGTGCCAGCAGTGAATTGGGCCTTGAAGCTTTCTTT.

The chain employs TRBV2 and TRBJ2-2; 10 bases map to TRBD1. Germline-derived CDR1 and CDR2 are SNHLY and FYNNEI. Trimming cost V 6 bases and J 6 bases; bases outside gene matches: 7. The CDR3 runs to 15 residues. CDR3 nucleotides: TGTGCCAGCAGCCGGGACAGGGGCGGGGCCGGGGAGCTGTTTTTT. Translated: CASSRDRGGAGELFF.

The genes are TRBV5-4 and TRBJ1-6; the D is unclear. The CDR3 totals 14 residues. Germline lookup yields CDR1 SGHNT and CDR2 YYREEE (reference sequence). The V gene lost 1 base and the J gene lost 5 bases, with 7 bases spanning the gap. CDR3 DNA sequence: TGTGCCAGCAGCTTGCCCACAGATAATTCACCCCTCCACTTT. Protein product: CASSLPTDNSPLHF.

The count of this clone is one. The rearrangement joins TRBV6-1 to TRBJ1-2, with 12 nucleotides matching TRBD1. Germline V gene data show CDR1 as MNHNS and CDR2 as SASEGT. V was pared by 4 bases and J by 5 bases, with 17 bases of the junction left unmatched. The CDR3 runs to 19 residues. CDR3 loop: CASSVLKGTGGTGRYGYTF. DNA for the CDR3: TGTGCCAGCAGTGTATTAAAAGGGACAGGGGGCACGGGAAGGTATGGCTACACCTTC.

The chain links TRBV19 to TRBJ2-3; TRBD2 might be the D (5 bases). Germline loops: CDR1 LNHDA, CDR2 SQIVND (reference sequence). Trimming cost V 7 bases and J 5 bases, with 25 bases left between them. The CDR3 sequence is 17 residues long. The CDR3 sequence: CASKGGAQLMSLDTQYF. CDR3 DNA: TGTGCCAGTAAAGGAGGAGCTCAGCTTATGAGTTTAGATACGCAGTATTTT.

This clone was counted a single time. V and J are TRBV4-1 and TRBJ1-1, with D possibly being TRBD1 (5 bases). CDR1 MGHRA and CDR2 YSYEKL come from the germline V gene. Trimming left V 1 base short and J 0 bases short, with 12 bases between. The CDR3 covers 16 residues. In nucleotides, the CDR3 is TGCGCCAGCAGCCAAGCTCAGGGCCCGATGAACACTGAAGCTTTCTTT. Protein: CASSQAQGPMNTEAFF.